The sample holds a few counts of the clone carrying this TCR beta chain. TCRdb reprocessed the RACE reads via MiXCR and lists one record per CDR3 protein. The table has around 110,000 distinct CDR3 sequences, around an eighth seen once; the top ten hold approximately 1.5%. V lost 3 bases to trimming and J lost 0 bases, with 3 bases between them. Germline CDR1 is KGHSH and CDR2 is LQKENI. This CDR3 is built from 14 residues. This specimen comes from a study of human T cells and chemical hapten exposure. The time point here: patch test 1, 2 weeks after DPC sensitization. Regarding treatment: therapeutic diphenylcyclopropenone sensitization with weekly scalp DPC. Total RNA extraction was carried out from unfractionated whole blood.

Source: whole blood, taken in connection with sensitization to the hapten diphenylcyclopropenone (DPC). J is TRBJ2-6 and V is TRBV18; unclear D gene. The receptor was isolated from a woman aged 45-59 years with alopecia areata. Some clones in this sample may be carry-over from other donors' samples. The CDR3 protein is CASSPSSGANVLTF. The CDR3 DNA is TGTGCCAGCTCACCTAGCTCTGGGGCCAACGTCCTGACTTTC.